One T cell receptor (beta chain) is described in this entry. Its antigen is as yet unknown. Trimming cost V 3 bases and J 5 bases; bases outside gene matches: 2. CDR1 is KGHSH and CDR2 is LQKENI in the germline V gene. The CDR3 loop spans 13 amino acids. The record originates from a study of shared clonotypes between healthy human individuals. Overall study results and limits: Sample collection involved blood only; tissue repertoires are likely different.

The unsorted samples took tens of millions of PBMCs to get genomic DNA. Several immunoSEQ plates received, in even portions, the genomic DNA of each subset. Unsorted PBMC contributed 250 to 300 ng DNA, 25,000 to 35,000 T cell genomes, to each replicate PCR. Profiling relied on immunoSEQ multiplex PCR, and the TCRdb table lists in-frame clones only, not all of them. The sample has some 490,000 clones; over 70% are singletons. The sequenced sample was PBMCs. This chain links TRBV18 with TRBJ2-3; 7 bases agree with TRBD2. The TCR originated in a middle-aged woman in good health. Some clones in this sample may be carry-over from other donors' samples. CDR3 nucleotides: TGTGCCAGCTCACCCTCGGGAGGAGATACGCAGTATTTT. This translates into CASSPSGGDTQYF.